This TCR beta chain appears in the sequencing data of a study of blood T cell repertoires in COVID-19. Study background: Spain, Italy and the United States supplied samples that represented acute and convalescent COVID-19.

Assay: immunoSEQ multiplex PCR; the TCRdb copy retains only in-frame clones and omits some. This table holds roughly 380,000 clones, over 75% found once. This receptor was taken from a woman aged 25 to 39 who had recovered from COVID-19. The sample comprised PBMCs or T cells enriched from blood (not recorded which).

CDR3 in amino acids: CASSKGTAANYGYTF. CDR3 nucleotide sequence: TGTGCCAGCAGCAAAGGGACAGCAGCTAACTATGGCTACACCTTC. The chain couples TRBV3-1 (or the pseudogene TRBV3-2) to TRBJ1-2; TRBD1 agrees at 7 bases. Germline V gives CDR1 LGHDT, CDR2 YNNKEL (reference sequence). CDR3 length equals 15 residues. V dropped 5 bases and J dropped 0; count of bases not matched to a gene: 6.